Each of the 18 T cell receptor beta chains below was sequenced from the same sample in a study of cytomegalovirus exposure and HLA in healthy donors. 60 Vbeta and 13 Jbeta primers were used in PCR. Profiling relied on immunoSEQ multiplex PCR, and the TCRdb table lists in-frame clones only, not all of them. Counted here are about 97,000 clones, around 85% occurring once; the ten biggest clones make up about 3.9%. Material for sequencing was PBMCs. The receptors shown here come from a man in his thirties or forties in good health and CMV-seronegative.

This clone appeared once. The chain joins TRBV27 to TRBJ2-3; 12 nucleotides agree with TRBD2. V gave up 4 bases and J gave up 4 bases; unmatched junction bases: 3. The CDR3 length is 15 residues. Germline values: CDR1 MNHEY, CDR2 SMNVEV (reference sequence). The chain's CDR3 is CASSSASGRADTQYF. The DNA of the CDR3 is TGTGCCAGCAGTTCCGCTAGCGGGAGGGCAGATACGCAGTATTTT.

This clone was detected only once. The genes are TRBV30 and TRBJ2-5, with a weak D call TRBD1 (5 bases). Trimming left V 4 bases short and J 4 bases short, with 13 bases between. From germline, CDR1 is GTSNPN and CDR2 SVGIG (reference sequence). The CDR3 extends over 13 amino acids. The CDR3 DNA is TGTGCCTGGACTTCAGGGTTGGGAGAGACCCAGTACTTC. It encodes CAWTSGLGETQYF.

The gene calls are TRBV18 and TRBJ2-7; the D gene is possibly TRBD1 (6 bases). V was pared by 4 bases and J by 3 bases, with 13 bases between. Looked up from germline, CDR1 is KGHSH and CDR2 is LQKENI. This CDR3 spans 14 amino acids. In nucleotides, the CDR3 is TGTGCCAGCTCACAATCCAGACAGGACTACGAGCAGTACTTC. Protein: CASSQSRQDYEQYF.

The sample holds a few counts of this clone. V usage is TRBV5-6 and J usage is TRBJ1-5; D is uncertain. This CDR3 contains 12 residues. V was pared by 5 bases and J by 6 bases, with 9 bases between. Germline V gene lookup returns CDR1 SGHDT and CDR2 YYEEEE. CDR3 loop: CASSRGGQPQHF. In DNA, the CDR3 is TGTGCCAGCAGTCGAGGAGGTCAGCCCCAGCATTTT. The variable domain in full, with the rest retrieved from reference TRBV5-6 and TRBJ1-5, is DAGVTQSPTHLIKTRGQQVTLRCSPKSGHDTVSWYQQALGQGPQFIFQYYEEEERQRGNFPDRFSGHQFPNYSSELNVNALLLGDSALYLCASSRGGQPQHFGDGTRLSIL.

J is TRBJ2-6 and V is TRBV18; no reliable D call. The CDR3 runs 16 residues. Trimming took off 0 bases at V and 0 bases at J, with 6 bases between the two ends. Germline assignment: CDR1 KGHSH and CDR2 LQKENI. The CDR3 bases are TGTGCCAGCTCACCACCGGGCGTCTCTGGGGCCAACGTCCTGACTTTC. This codes for CASSPPGVSGANVLTF. The full variable domain, completed using reference TRBV18 and TRBJ2-6, is NAGVMQNPRHLVRRRGQEARLRCSPMKGHSHVYWYRQLPEEGLKFMVYLQKENIIDESGMPKERFSAEFPKEGPSILRIQQVVRGDSAAYFCASSPPGVSGANVLTFGAGSRLTVL.

This clone was seen only once. CDR3 residues: CASSLRMSTEAFF. The DNA for the CDR3 is TGTGCCAGCAGTCTGCGTATGAGCACTGAAGCTTTCTTT. The chain joins TRBV28 to TRBJ1-1; no clear D. This CDR3 is built from 13 residues. V lost 5 bases to trimming and J lost 4 bases, with 11 bases between them. Germline assignment: CDR1 MDHEN and CDR2 SYDVKM.

This chain joins TRBV25-1 and TRBJ1-2; D is ambiguous. The CDR3 spans 12 residues. Looked up from germline, CDR1 is MGHDK and CDR2 is SYGVNS. V was cut by 0 bases and J by 6 bases, with 5 bases left in between. The DNA for the CDR3 is TGTGCCAGCAGTGAATACCTCGATGGCTACACCTTC. Encoded protein: CASSEYLDGYTF.

The V and J genes are TRBV5-6 and TRBJ1-2; unclear D gene. The CDR3 spans 14 residues. V lost 4 bases and J lost 7, with 17 bases in between. Germline CDR1 and CDR2: SGHDT and YYEEEE. CDR3 DNA: TGTGCCAGCAGCCAGATGATTTCCTTTGTTGGCTACACCTTC. This gives the protein CASSQMISFVGYTF.

This clone was observed a single time. The chain uses TRBV29-1 and TRBJ1-5, with 9 bases lining up with TRBD1. Germline-derived CDR1 and CDR2 are SQVTM and ANQGSEA. The CDR3 extends over 14 amino acids. The V gene end was trimmed by 5 bases and the J gene end by 0 bases; junction bases not matched to a gene: 2. This chain's CDR3 is CSVTQGASNQPQHF. CDR3 coding DNA: TGCAGCGTTACACAGGGGGCTAGCAATCAGCCCCAGCATTTT.

This clone occurred once. The V call is TRBV10-1, the J call TRBJ2-7, with a possible D match to TRBD1 (7 bases). The germline V gene has CDR1 WNHNN and CDR2 SYGVQD (reference sequence). Trimming removed 4 bases from V and 3 bases from J, with 16 bases in between. The CDR3 has 15 amino acids. The CDR3 DNA reads TGCGCCAGCAGTGCCGGCGGGGACAGAGGCTACGAGCAGTACTTC. This translates into CASSAGGDRGYEQYF.

This clone has more than one count but fewer than ten. This chain uses TRBV10-3 with TRBJ2-3; 10 nucleotides align to TRBD2. Germline lookup yields CDR1 ENHRY and CDR2 SYGVKD. The CDR3 covers 16 residues. The V and J ends lost 4 bases and 1 base, in that order; junction bases with no gene match: 5. CDR3 sequence: CAISAAGGPRTDTQYF. The CDR3 nucleotides are TGTGCCATCAGTGCAGCGGGAGGGCCTCGCACAGATACGCAGTATTTT.

This clone was detected a few times. The genes are TRBV6-1 and TRBJ2-7; 9 positions match TRBD1. Germline V gene lookup returns CDR1 MNHNS and CDR2 SASEGT. The J segment lost 4 bases and the V segment lost 2 bases, leaving 6 bases of the junction unmatched. The length of the CDR3 is 15 residues. The chain's CDR3 is CASSELGTGLYEQYF. The CDR3 DNA follows: TGTGCCAGCAGTGAATTGGGGACAGGGCTATACGAGCAGTACTTC.

The chain couples TRBV15 to TRBJ2-1; TRBD1 matches 7 bases. Germline CDR1 reads LNHNV; CDR2 reads YYDKDF (reference sequence). The CDR3 is 16 residues long. V trimming: 0 bases; J trimming: 8 bases; junction bases outside the gene matches: 10. In DNA, the CDR3 is TGTGCCACCAGCAGAGATAAGGCGGAAGGACAGGATGAGCAGTTCTTC. It translates to CATSRDKAEGQDEQFF.

This clone was found once. The chain joins TRBV2 to TRBJ2-5; TRBD1 agrees at 7 bases. V dropped 1 base and J dropped 1; count of bases not matched to a gene: 3. The germline CDR1 and CDR2 sequences are SNHLY and FYNNEI. This CDR3 is built from 15 residues. CDR3 sequence reads: CASSEETGAQETQYF. CDR3 in DNA: TGTGCCAGCAGTGAAGAAACAGGGGCCCAAGAGACCCAGTACTTC.

This clone was detected once. The CDR3 loop is CASSRLTGDTQYF. The CDR3 region has the DNA TGTGCCAGCAGTCGACTCACTGGGGATACGCAGTATTTT. This chain connects TRBV2 to TRBJ2-3, with no clear D. The length of the CDR3 is 13 residues. Germline V CDR1 and CDR2: SNHLY, FYNNEI. V lost 5 bases and J lost 6, with 12 bases in between.

The V call is TRBV7-8, the J call TRBJ2-7; 8 positions match TRBD1. The V segment lost 5 bases and the J segment 2 bases; nucleotides outside the gene matches: 2. This CDR3 spans 13 amino acids. Germline-derived CDR1 and CDR2 are SGHVS and FQNEAQ. The CDR3, as DNA: TGTGCCAGCAGCACAGGGGGTCCCTACGAGCAGTACTTC. Translated: CASSTGGPYEQYF.

This rearrangement joins TRBV7-9 to TRBJ2-1; D may be TRBD2 (5 bases). The CDR3 contains 15 residues. V was pared by 1 base and J by 7 bases, with 14 bases between. The germline V gene encodes CDR1 SEHNR and CDR2 FQNEAQ (reference sequence). Written as DNA, the CDR3 is TGTGCCAGCAGCTTAGTGTGGGAGAAGGGTAATGAGCAGTTCTTC. Its translation: CASSLVWEKGNEQFF.

This clone was counted a few times. The chain has TRBV6-6 and TRBJ1-2; 9 bases are shared with TRBD1. Germline V gene data show CDR1 as MNHNY and CDR2 as SVGAGI (reference sequence). V was pared by 1 base and J by 2 bases, with 5 bases of the junction left unmatched. This CDR3 is built from 16 residues. The CDR3 sequence is CASSYFTGGGNYGYTF. CDR3 in DNA: TGTGCCAGCAGTTACTTCACAGGGGGCGGGAACTATGGCTACACCTTC.